This TCR beta chain appears in the sequencing data of a study of T cells in Graves' hyperthyroidism and ophthalmopathy (dated by TCRdb to between 2017 and 2020). About the investigation overall: Peripheral blood was collected at initial diagnosis, before any treatment. To identify TCR V-J signatures that set the groups apart, the researchers used a discovery cohort of 90 to 100 patients, made up of roughly 45 with Graves' ophthalmopathy and 55 to 65 with stable Graves' hyperthyroidism. Prospective prediction of ophthalmopathy was tested in an independent validation cohort consisting of some 20 hyperthyroidism patients and 15 to 17 patients who later progressed to ophthalmopathy. The 100 or so discovery patients were randomly split 7:3 into training and test sets. The study also compared thyroid tissue and blood T-cell repertoires from roughly six Graves' hyperthyroidism patients. After sampling, hyperthyroidism patients received methimazole starting at 30 mg daily, and ophthalmopathy patients received high-dose intravenous methylprednisolone. TCR Vbeta CDR3 sequencing of 140 or so peripheral blood samples (more than 40 ophthalmopathy, 75 hyperthyroidism and approximately 17 progressor patients) is reported in the paper. The paper as a whole reports these results and caveats: Most expanded thyroid clonotypes (frequency above 0.001) were also detected in blood, suggesting blood repertoires may reflect thyroid immune responses. Sample size was not statistically predetermined, and investigators were not blinded to group allocation. In cross-validation, a model built on a 13 V-J signature told ophthalmopathy apart from stable hyperthyroidism with under 90% sensitivity and roughly 81% specificity, and in testing the same model reached 80%/75%. In validation, the model predicted progression to ophthalmopathy a median of roughly 6.2 months before onset, with roughly 68% sensitivity and more than 72% specificity.

TCR beta CDR3 regions were amplified from RNA transcripts. A first-round RT-PCR of the TCR CDR3 used the HTBI primer set with the Qiagen OneStep RT-PCR kit. Libraries were constructed in a second round of multiplex PCR, after which size selection and purification were performed. Sequencing of the libraries was done on an Illumina HiSeq2000 using paired-end 100 bp reads. The source study handled its data this way. SOAPnuke was used to process the raw data, removing reads that contained adapters or uncalled bases, had a mean Phred below 15, or lacked an exact match to the constant primer or identifier. COPE v1.2.5 was used to merge high-quality paired reads, and clonotypes were defined as unique nucleotide sequences. MiTCR v1.1 was used to align clonotypes to the IMGT TRBV, TRBD and TRBJ reference segments. Analysis was restricted to V-J combinations with a frequency above 0.0001, which covered about 99% of repertoires. A TCS score was defined as the ratio of F50 (clonal expansion) to E x V (chaos), with BLOSUM62-based TCRdist applied between CDR3 peptides within each V-J. Welch's t-statistics and random forest reduced 500 to 550 V-J features to 13, which were used in a naive Bayes classifier (R e1071). Clones were called with MiXCR by TCRdb after fastp trimmed the public reads at Q25, and only in-frame beta chains were retained. Every distinct CDR3 protein forms one entry, paired with its most common genes and DNA. These V and J calls are TCRdb output, not the study's own analysis. The sample profile shows 300,000 to 400,000 distinct CDR3 sequences; approximately 18% of them were found once. The ten largest clonotypes hold 49% of the sample.

Remarks on this clonotype: Its antigen has not been determined. Per-base quality was not reported, and no clone a single base away is much larger than it.

Trimming accounts for 2 bases at V and 3 bases at J, while the number of junction bases matched to no gene is 7. Taken from the germline V gene, the CDR1 and CDR2 loops are SQVTM and ANQGSEA. Spanning cysteine to phenylalanine, the CDR3 consists of 16 amino acids. The CDR3 DNA has 48 bases and is translated from base 1. A patient counted as having stable Graves' hyperthyroidism if no progression to ophthalmopathy occurred over 18 months of follow-up. Hyperthyroidism patients were aged 18 to 65 years and newly diagnosed, with disease duration of less than 2 months. Any patient with an uncontrolled infection, another autoimmune disease, pregnancy or lactation was excluded. Clinical symptoms, serum thyroxine and TRAb, thyroid ultrasound, and orbital computed tomography formed the basis for the diagnoses. PBMCs were separated from 10 ml of fresh peripheral blood using Ficoll-Paque density gradient centrifugation. Trizol reagent was used to extract total RNA, and RNA quality was then checked on an Agilent 2100 Bioanalyzer.

The V and J segments used are TRBV29-1 and TRBJ2-5, with 12 junctional bases fitting TRBD2. The sequence came from a woman aged 45-65 years with Graves' hyperthyroidism. The sequenced sample was blood. Read as DNA, the sequence is TGCAGCGTTGAAATGCGGAGACTAGCGGGAGAAGAGACCCAGTACTTC. It translates to CSVEMRRLAGEETQYF.